This is a list of T cell receptor beta chains from one sample in a study of OX40 agonist ivuxolimab in advanced cancers. This table comes from immunoSEQ multiplex PCR, and its TCRdb copy is limited to in-frame clones, with some not included. This table has some 44,000 clones, around 86% appearing once. Material: CD4+ or CD8+ T cells sorted from blood, obtained in a trial of the OX40 agonist ivuxolimab. These TCRs come from an adult with an advanced solid tumor such as melanoma, head and neck, liver or kidney cancer. Each CDR3 is given with its conserved first and last residue. A D gene is named only where the DNA matches it firmly. Rows may omit the clone size; those that give it use once, few, many or a size class.

DNA	CDR3	D	J	size	V
TGTGCCAGCAGCTTAAATAACGGGCTAAACACCGGGGAGCTGTTTTTT	CASSLNNGLNTGELFF	.	TRBJ2-2	.	TRBV7-6
TGTGCCAGCACGCTAGGAAGGGGGAACACTAAAGCTTTCTTT	CASTLGRGNTKAFF	.	TRBJ1-1	.	TRBV6-1
TGTGCCAGCAGCTTAGGACTAGCGGGACTAAGTGAGCAGTTCTTC	CASSLGLAGLSEQFF	TRBD2	TRBJ2-1	.	TRBV7-6
TGTGCCAGCAGCCCGGGTCATCTCACTGAAGCTTTCTTT	CASSPGHLTEAFF	.	TRBJ1-1	.	TRBV28
TGTGCCAGCAGCTTAGAGGCGGGGGGGAGCGGGGAGACCCAGTACTTC	CASSLEAGGSGETQYF	TRBD2	TRBJ2-5	.	TRBV7-6
TGTGCCAGCAGCCGGGGACAGGGGGCCCGGAATCAGCCCCAGCATTTT	CASSRGQGARNQPQHF	TRBD1	TRBJ1-5	.	TRBV4-2
TGTGCCAGCAGCCGGGACACCTACACAGATACGCAGTATTTT	CASSRDTYTDTQYF	.	TRBJ2-3	once	TRBV7-2
TGCAGCGTTGAAGAATTTAGGGGCTACACCTTC	CSVEEFRGYTF	.	TRBJ1-2	.	TRBV29-1
TGTGCCAGCAGTTACGCGCGGGAGGTACTTACTGAAGCTTTCTTT	CASSYAREVLTEAFF	.	TRBJ1-1	.	TRBV6-5
TGCGCCAGCAGGGAGAACTCCTACAATGAGCAGTTCTTC	CASRENSYNEQFF	.	TRBJ2-1	.	TRBV10-2
TGTGCCAGTACTCAGCGTTTGTCCTACAATGAGCAGTTCTTC	CASTQRLSYNEQFF	.	TRBJ2-1	.	TRBV19
TGTGCCAGCAGCCGGACTAGCGGGGTCGAGACCCAGTACTTC	CASSRTSGVETQYF	TRBD2	TRBJ2-5	.	TRBV5-6
TGCGCCAGCAGCACGGACAGGGTTGACGAAAAACTGTTTTTT	CASSTDRVDEKLFF	TRBD1	TRBJ1-4	.	TRBV5-1
TGTGCCTGGAGTGGACAAACCGATCAGCCCCAGCATTTT	CAWSGQTDQPQHF	.	TRBJ1-5	few	TRBV30
TGTGCCAGCAGCTTGTCGACAGGGCCCGCCTACGAGCAGTACTTC	CASSLSTGPAYEQYF	TRBD1	TRBJ2-7	.	TRBV7-9
TGTGCCGCCGCCGGGAGCACAGATACGCAGTATTTT	CAAAGSTDTQYF	.	TRBJ2-3	.	TRBV30
TGTGCCATCAGGGAACAGCTCTCGAACACCGGGGAGCTGTTTTTT	CAIREQLSNTGELFF	.	TRBJ2-2	.	TRBV10-3
TGTGCCAGTAGTAATAGGGGACAGGGGGCAGAGACCCAGTACTTC	CASSNRGQGAETQYF	TRBD1	TRBJ2-5	.	TRBV19
TGCGCCAGCAGCTTGATAACAGATAACACCGGGGAGCTGTTTTTT	CASSLITDNTGELFF	.	TRBJ2-2	.	TRBV5-1
TGTGCCAGCAGTGTTAGGACTAGCGGGAGGGATACGCAGTATTTT	CASSVRTSGRDTQYF	TRBD2	TRBJ2-3	.	TRBV6-1
TGTGCCAAGACAGGGTACAATGAGCAGTTCTTC	CAKTGYNEQFF	TRBD1	TRBJ2-1	.	TRBV2
TGTGCCAGCAGTCCCTCCCCTTGGGGGAGACCAGATACGCAGTATTTT	CASSPSPWGRPDTQYF	.	TRBJ2-3	.	TRBV28
TGTGCCAGCAGCCTCTGGAACTATAATTCACCCCTCCACTTT	CASSLWNYNSPLHF	.	TRBJ1-6	.	TRBV6-6
TGTGCCAGTAGGTCGGGCGGATCTAACTATGGCTACACCTTC	CASRSGGSNYGYTF	.	TRBJ1-2	.	TRBV19
TGCGCCAGCAGCTTGGGGGTGGGTCAGCCCCAGCATTTT	CASSLGVGQPQHF	.	TRBJ1-5	once	TRBV5-1
TGTGCCAGCCGATCGGGGGATACGCAGTATTTT	CASRSGDTQYF	.	TRBJ2-3	.	TRBV6-6
TGCGCCAGCAGCTTAGTACAGGGGGCTAATGAGCAGTTCTTC	CASSLVQGANEQFF	TRBD1	TRBJ2-1	.	TRBV5-1